Below are 23 T cell receptor beta chains sequenced from a single sample in a study of blood T cell repertoires in COVID-19. Sequencing was performed with immunoSEQ multiplex PCR; in TCRdb, only in-frame clones are kept and a portion is missing. Of over 600,000 clones listed, 80% to 90% are singletons. Sequenced sample: peripheral blood. The receptors stem from a woman younger than 30 with acute or convalescent COVID-19.

This chain connects TRBV18 to TRBJ2-4, with 9 bases fitting TRBD1. J was trimmed by 8 bases and V by 3 bases; bases with no gene match: 5. This CDR3 spans 14 amino acids. Germline V lookup: CDR1 KGHSH, CDR2 LQKENI. Here the CDR3 DNA reads TGTGCCAGCTCACCCGGGACAGGGTTGCACATTCAGTACTTC. Its translation is CASSPGTGLHIQYF.

This rearrangement joins TRBV28 to TRBJ1-4; the D is unclear. Per germline, CDR1 MDHEN and CDR2 SYDVKM. There are 15 residues in the CDR3. V shed 4 bases and J shed 7 bases, with 16 bases lying between them. The CDR3 spells CASSWLQDIVEKLFF. CDR3 DNA: TGTGCCAGCAGTTGGTTGCAAGACATCGTTGAAAAACTGTTTTTT.

The V gene is TRBV7-3, the J gene TRBJ2-3, with D tentatively TRBD1 (6 bases). In germline, CDR1 is SGHTA, CDR2 FQGTGA. The CDR3 is made up of 13 amino acids. V was clipped by 5 bases and J by 2 bases, with 8 bases between them. The CDR3 coding sequence is TGTGCCAGCAGCGGGGGCGCCACAGATACGCAGTATTTT. Translated: CASSGGATDTQYF.

This clone was seen only a few times. The V gene is TRBV9, the J gene TRBJ1-3, with D tentatively TRBD1 (6 bases). Looked up from germline, CDR1 is SGDLS and CDR2 is YYNGEE. The CDR3 has 15 residues. Trimming removed 6 bases from V and 4 bases from J, with 17 bases in between. The CDR3 bases are TGTGCCAGCACCCCAACAGGGAATCGCGGAAACACCATATATTTT. Its translation is CASTPTGNRGNTIYF. The full variable domain, in which reference TRBV9 and TRBJ1-3 provide the parts outside the CDR3, is DSGVTQTPKHLITATGQRVTLRCSPRSGDLSVYWYQQSLDQGLQFLIQYYNGEERAKGNILERFSAQQFPDLHSELNLSSLELGDSALYFCASTPTGNRGNTIYFGEGSWLTVV.

The V gene is TRBV5-5, the J gene TRBJ1-5; 7 bases align to TRBD1. V was clipped by 2 bases and J by 0 bases; unmatched bases: 5. The CDR3 has 16 amino acids. Germline loops: CDR1 SGHKS, CDR2 YYEKEE (reference sequence). CDR3 coding DNA: TGTGCCAGCAGCTTTAATACAGGGGTTAGCAATCAGCCCCAGCATTTT. This sequence encodes CASSFNTGVSNQPQHF.

In DNA form, the CDR3 reads TGCAGCGTTGGTAACTGGTTTGACAATGAGCAGTTCTTC. It is translated as CSVGNWFDNEQFF. The chain carries TRBV29-1 and TRBJ2-1; D ambiguous. The CDR3 spans 13 residues. Germline-derived CDR1 and CDR2 are SQVTM and ANQGSEA. Trimming shortened V by 4 bases and J by 5 bases, and 12 bases separated the two germline ends.

The chain couples TRBV14 to TRBJ2-7; 7 bases line up with TRBD1. After removal of 1 base from V and 3 bases from J, the junction contained 9 bases not matched to a gene. The CDR3 consists of 16 residues. The V gene's germline CDR1 is SGHDN and CDR2 FVKESK. The DNA of the CDR3 is TGTGCCAGCAGCCAAGGAAGACAGGGCCGGGGCTACGAGCAGTACTTC. Its translation is CASSQGRQGRGYEQYF.

CDR3 protein: CASSSALGTGGKDTIYF. CDR3 coding DNA: TGTGCCAGCAGCTCGGCCTTGGGGACAGGGGGAAAGGACACCATATATTTT. The chain uses TRBV9 and TRBJ1-3, with 11 bases matching TRBD1. J lost 8 bases, V lost 4 bases, and 14 bases had no gene match. The CDR3 runs 17 residues. Germline CDR1 is SGDLS and CDR2 is YYNGEE.

V gene TRBV5-1 combines with J gene TRBJ2-1; D might be TRBD2 (6 bases). Per the germline V gene, CDR1 is SGHRS and CDR2 is YFSETQ. This CDR3 contains 13 residues. The V end lost 3 bases, the J end lost 6 bases, and 10 bases lay between the germline ends. The DNA for the CDR3 is TGCGCCAGCAGCTGGCGGGGCTTCAATGAGCAGTTCTTC. Translating gives CASSWRGFNEQFF.

J is TRBJ2-6 and V is TRBV7-7, with 13 bases aligning to TRBD2. This CDR3 has 22 amino acids. V was clipped by 0 bases and J by 0 bases; unmatched bases: 11. Germline V lookup: CDR1 SSHAT, CDR2 FNYEAQ (reference sequence). CDR3 protein: CASSLAPRLTSGGTSGANVLTF. DNA of the CDR3: TGTGCCAGCAGCTTAGCCCCACGATTGACTAGCGGGGGGACCTCTGGGGCCAACGTCCTGACTTTC.

The chain combines TRBV4-1 with TRBJ2-1, with TRBD2 matching over 8 bases. Trimming removed 0 bases from V and 4 bases from J; junction bases left unmatched: 5. This CDR3 has 16 residues. CDR1 MGHRA and CDR2 YSYEKL come from the germline V gene. CDR3 loop: CASSQDGPSGYNEQFF. CDR3 bases: TGCGCCAGCAGCCAAGATGGGCCTAGCGGGTACAATGAGCAGTTCTTC.

This chain links TRBV18 with TRBJ1-2, with D perhaps matching TRBD1 (5 bases). Trimming took 6 bases from V and 7 from J, leaving 18 bases between them. CDR3 size: 14 residues. CDR1 is KGHSH, CDR2 LQKENI, per germline. CDR3 amino acids: CASSPGASGGGYTF. CDR3 nucleotides: TGTGCCAGCTCCCCTGGGGCCTCGGGGGGTGGCTACACCTTC.

The gene calls are TRBV15 and TRBJ2-2; D may be TRBD2 (6 bases). V was clipped by 7 bases and J by 5 bases, with 11 bases between them. Germline V gene data show CDR1 as LNHNV and CDR2 as YYDKDF (reference sequence). This CDR3 is 13 amino acids long. The CDR3 is CATMAGRTGELFF. In DNA, the CDR3 is TGTGCCACCATGGCGGGGCGGACCGGGGAGCTGTTTTTT.

The gene calls are TRBV12-2 and TRBJ1-2; TRBD1 reflects the table's D call only, with no check against the DNA. TRBV12-2 is tagged as a pseudogene. The CDR3 length is 15 residues. The DNA of the CDR3 is TGTGCAAGTCGCTTAGCGGACAGGGGAGTTAGTGGCTACACCTTC. This translates into CASRLADRGVSGYTF.

The chain combines TRBV20-1 with TRBJ1-1; 8 positions agree with TRBD1. Per the germline V gene, CDR1 is DFQATT and CDR2 is SNEGSKA (reference sequence). Trimming removed 3 bases from V and 3 bases from J; junction bases left unmatched: 3. This CDR3 is built from 13 residues. DNA of the CDR3: TGCAGTGCTAGTGTACAGGGGGACACTGAAGCTTTCTTT. It specifies CSASVQGDTEAFF.

The chain is built from TRBV28 and TRBJ2-7, with a weak D call TRBD2 (6 bases). Trimming shortened V by 7 bases and J by 5 bases, and 21 bases separated the two germline ends. This CDR3 comprises 15 residues. The germline V gene has CDR1 MDHEN and CDR2 SYDVKM. CDR3 in amino acids: CASTTVEEGSNEQYF. The DNA for the CDR3 is TGTGCCAGCACTACAGTGGAGGAGGGTAGCAACGAGCAGTACTTC.

The chain is built from TRBV18 and TRBJ2-7; TRBD2 agrees at 9 bases. Germline CDR1 and CDR2: KGHSH and LQKENI. The CDR3 totals 13 residues. Unmatched junction bases numbered 4, after V lost 3 bases and J lost 7 bases. CDR3 protein: CASSPPGLAEQYF. CDR3 coding DNA: TGTGCCAGCTCACCCCCGGGACTAGCAGAGCAGTACTTC.

The rearrangement uses TRBV7-9 and TRBJ2-7, with a tentative D call TRBD2 (5 bases). Trimming cost V 1 base and J 2 bases, with 18 bases left between them. CDR1 SEHNR and CDR2 FQNEAQ come from the germline V gene (reference sequence). The CDR3 is 17 residues long. The chain's CDR3 is CASSLGSGRTSTYEQYF. The CDR3 DNA reads TGTGCCAGCAGCTTAGGGTCCGGCAGGACTTCTACCTACGAGCAGTACTTC. The variable domain in full, completed from reference TRBV7-9 and TRBJ2-7, reads DTGVSQNPRHKITKRGQNVTFRCDPISEHNRLYWYRQTLGQGPEFLTYFQNEAQLEKSRLLSDRFSAERPKGSFSTLEIQRTEQGDSAMYLCASSLGSGRTSTYEQYFGPGTRLTVT.

The chain links TRBV7-2 to TRBJ2-3; 12 bases fit TRBD1. Germline V CDR1 and CDR2: SGHTA, FQGNSA. The CDR3 length is 16 residues. The ends lost 1 base at V and 6 bases at J; junction bases unmatched: 5. Here the CDR3 DNA reads TGTGCCAGCAGCTTAGGGGACAGGGGGCTGCATGATACGCAGTATTTT. Protein: CASSLGDRGLHDTQYF.

The chain employs TRBV9 and TRBJ2-1, with 10 bases lining up with TRBD2. Trimming at V came to 2 bases and at J to 9 bases, leaving 11 bases not matched to a gene. This CDR3 is built from 16 residues. Germline-derived CDR1 and CDR2 are SGDLS and YYNGEE. The CDR3 DNA follows: TGTGCCAGCAGCGTGCTTAGCGGGGGGCACAAGGCTGAGCAGTTCTTC. The encoded protein is CASSVLSGGHKAEQFF.

The genes are TRBV5-5 and TRBJ1-1, with a tentative D call TRBD1 (5 bases). The CDR3 has 16 amino acids. CDR1 SGHKS and CDR2 YYEKEE come from the germline V gene (reference sequence). The V and J ends lost 5 bases and 5 bases respectively, with 22 bases between them. The CDR3 nucleotides read TGTGCCAGCAGTGGACCCGTACAGGTTAGGGGAACTGAAGCTTTCTTT. Protein product: CASSGPVQVRGTEAFF.

The V and J genes are TRBV6-2 or TRBV6-3 and TRBJ1-5; tentative D call: TRBD1 (6 bases). V shed 6 bases and J shed 4 bases, with 13 bases lying between them. The germline gives CDR1 MNHEY, CDR2 SVGEGT. The CDR3 loop spans 14 amino acids. CDR3 nucleotide sequence: TGTGCCAGCAGCCAATGGGGACAAAATCAGCCCCAGCATTTT. Amino acids: CASSQWGQNQPQHF.

The chain uses TRBV5-1 and TRBJ1-2; D is possibly TRBD1 (6 bases). This CDR3 is 18 amino acids long. V was cut by 2 bases and J by 2 bases, with 22 bases left in between. The germline gives CDR1 SGHRS, CDR2 YFSETQ. CDR3 protein: CASSLTERDTSTNYGYTF. The CDR3 nucleotides are TGCGCCAGCAGCTTAACCGAACGGGACACCTCAACAAACTATGGCTACACCTTC.